This TCR beta chain was sequenced for a study of blood T cell repertoires in COVID-19. Turning to the study itself: The cDNA or gDNA used as material had been derived from T cells, B-cell-depleted T cells, or PBMCs.

CDR3 size: 13 residues. Per the germline V gene, CDR1 is GTSNPN and CDR2 is SVGIG (reference sequence). After removal of 0 bases from V and 8 bases from J, the junction contained 5 bases not matched to a gene. Only in-frame clones appear in the TCRdb table, and some are missing; sequencing was by immunoSEQ multiplex PCR. The table shows approximately 180,000 clones, with approximately 73% occurring only once. The chain recombines TRBV30 with TRBJ1-1; 8 bases map to TRBD1. The sequenced sample consisted of PBMCs or T cells enriched from blood (not recorded which). The clonotype comes from a woman in her fifties or sixties with acute COVID-19. In DNA form, the CDR3 reads TGTGCCTGGAGTGTAAGGGGGGACAGGGAAGCTTTCTTT. This sequence encodes CAWSVRGDREAFF.